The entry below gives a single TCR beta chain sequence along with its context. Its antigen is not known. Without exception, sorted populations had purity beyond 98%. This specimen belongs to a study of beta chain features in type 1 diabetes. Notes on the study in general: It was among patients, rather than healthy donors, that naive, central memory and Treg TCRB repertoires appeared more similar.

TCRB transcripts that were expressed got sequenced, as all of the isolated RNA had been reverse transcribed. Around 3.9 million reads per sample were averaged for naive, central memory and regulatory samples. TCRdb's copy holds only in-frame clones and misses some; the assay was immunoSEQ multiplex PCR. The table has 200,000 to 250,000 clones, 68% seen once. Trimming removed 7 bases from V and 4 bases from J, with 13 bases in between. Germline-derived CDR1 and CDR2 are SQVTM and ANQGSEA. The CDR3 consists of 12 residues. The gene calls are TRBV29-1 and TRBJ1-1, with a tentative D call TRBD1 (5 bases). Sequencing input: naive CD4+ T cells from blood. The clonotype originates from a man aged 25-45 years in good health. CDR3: CSAEGDFTEAFF. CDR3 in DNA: TGCAGCGCCGAAGGGGATTTCACTGAAGCTTTCTTT.